This T cell receptor beta chain is drawn from a study of blood T cell repertoires in COVID-19. Across the study: COVID-19 samples collected from the United States, Italy and Spain covered acute and convalescent phases.

In the authors' workflow: Reference gene primer amplification in the assay estimated nucleated cell counts. This table comes from immunoSEQ multiplex PCR, and its TCRdb copy is limited to in-frame clones, with some not included. The V and J calls and the clone size are those of that table, but D and trimming were determined from the DNA. The data show around 260,000 clones, about 89% seen once. The sequenced sample was peripheral blood. This sequence was found in a man aged 35 to 55 who had recovered from COVID-19.

The CDR3, as DNA: TGTGCCAGCAGTTCTAGCGGGGGGCGGGGCGGGGAGCTGTTTTTT. This sequence encodes CASSSSGGRGGELFF. The chain has TRBV27 and TRBJ2-2; TRBD2 agrees at 11 bases. Germline V gene sequence: CDR1 MNHEY, CDR2 SMNVEV (reference sequence). This CDR3 has 15 residues. The junction had 5 bases not matched to a gene; V was cut back by 4 bases and J by 7 bases.